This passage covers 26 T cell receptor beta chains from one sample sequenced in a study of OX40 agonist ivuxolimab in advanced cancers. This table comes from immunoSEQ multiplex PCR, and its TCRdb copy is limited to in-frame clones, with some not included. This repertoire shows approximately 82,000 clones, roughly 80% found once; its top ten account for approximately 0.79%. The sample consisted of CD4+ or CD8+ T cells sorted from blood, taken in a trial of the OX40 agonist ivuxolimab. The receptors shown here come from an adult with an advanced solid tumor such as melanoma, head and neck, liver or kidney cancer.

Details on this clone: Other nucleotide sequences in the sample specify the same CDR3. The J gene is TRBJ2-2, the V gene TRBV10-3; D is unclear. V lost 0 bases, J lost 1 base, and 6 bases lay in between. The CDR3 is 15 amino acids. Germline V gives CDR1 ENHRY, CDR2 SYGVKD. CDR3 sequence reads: CAISESAGNTGELFF. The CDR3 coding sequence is TGTGCCATCAGTGAGTCAGCAGGGAACACCGGGGAGCTGTTTTTT.

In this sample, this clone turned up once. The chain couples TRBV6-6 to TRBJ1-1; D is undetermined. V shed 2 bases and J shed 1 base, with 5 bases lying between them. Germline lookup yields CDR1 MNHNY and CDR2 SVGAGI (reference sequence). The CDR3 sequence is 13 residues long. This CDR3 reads CASSYLTNTEAFF. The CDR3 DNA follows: TGTGCCAGCAGTTACCTGACGAACACTGAAGCTTTCTTT.

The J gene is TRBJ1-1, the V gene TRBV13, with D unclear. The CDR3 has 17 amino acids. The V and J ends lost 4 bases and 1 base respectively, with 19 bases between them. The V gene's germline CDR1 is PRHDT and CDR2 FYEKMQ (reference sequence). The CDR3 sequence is CASSSPRLGLSNTEAFF. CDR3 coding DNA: TGTGCCAGCAGCTCCCCCCGATTAGGACTATCGAACACTGAAGCTTTCTTT. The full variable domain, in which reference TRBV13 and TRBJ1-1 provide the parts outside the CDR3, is AAGVIQSPRHLIKEKRETATLKCYPIPRHDTVYWYQQGPGQDPQFLISFYEKMQSDKGSIPDRFSAQQFSDYHSELNMSSLELGDSALYFCASSSPRLGLSNTEAFFGQGTRLTVV.

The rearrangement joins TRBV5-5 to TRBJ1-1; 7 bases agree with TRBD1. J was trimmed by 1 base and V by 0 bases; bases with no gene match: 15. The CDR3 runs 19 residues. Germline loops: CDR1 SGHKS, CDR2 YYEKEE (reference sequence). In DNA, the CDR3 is TGTGCCAGCAGCTTGGCCCTCTTCCTTGAGACAGGGCCGAACACTGAAGCTTTCTTT. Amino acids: CASSLALFLETGPNTEAFF.

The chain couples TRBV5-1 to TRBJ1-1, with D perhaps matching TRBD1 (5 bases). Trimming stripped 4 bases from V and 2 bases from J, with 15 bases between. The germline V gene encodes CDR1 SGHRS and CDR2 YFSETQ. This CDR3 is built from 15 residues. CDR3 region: CASSPRTTLNTEAFF. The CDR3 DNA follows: TGCGCCAGCAGCCCAAGGACAACCCTTAACACTGAAGCTTTCTTT.

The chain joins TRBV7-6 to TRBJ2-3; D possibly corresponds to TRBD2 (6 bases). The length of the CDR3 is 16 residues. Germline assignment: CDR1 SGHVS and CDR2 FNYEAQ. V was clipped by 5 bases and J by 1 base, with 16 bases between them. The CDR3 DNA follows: TGTGCCAGCAGCCAAATTACCGGGGGAGGCACAGATACGCAGTATTTT. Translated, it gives CASSQITGGGTDTQYF.

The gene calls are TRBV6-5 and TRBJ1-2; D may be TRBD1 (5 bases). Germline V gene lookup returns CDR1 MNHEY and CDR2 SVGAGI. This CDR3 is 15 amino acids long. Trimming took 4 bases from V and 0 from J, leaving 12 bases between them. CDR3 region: CASSFTGFANYGYTF. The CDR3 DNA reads TGTGCCAGCAGTTTTACAGGATTTGCTAACTATGGCTACACCTTC.

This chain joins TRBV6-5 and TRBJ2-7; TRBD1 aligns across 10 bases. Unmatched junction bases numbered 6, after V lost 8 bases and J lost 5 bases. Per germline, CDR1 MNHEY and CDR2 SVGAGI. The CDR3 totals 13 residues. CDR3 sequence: CASALTGGDEQYF. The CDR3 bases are TGTGCCAGCGCATTGACAGGGGGCGACGAGCAGTACTTC.

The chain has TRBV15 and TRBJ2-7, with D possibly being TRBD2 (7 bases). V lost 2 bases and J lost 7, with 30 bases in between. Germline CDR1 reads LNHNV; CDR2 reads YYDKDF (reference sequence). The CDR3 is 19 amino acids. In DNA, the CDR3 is TGTGCCACCAGCAGACCCTTCAAGAGGGGGGGTTTTCATCTGGGAGAGCAGTACTTC. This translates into CATSRPFKRGGFHLGEQYF.

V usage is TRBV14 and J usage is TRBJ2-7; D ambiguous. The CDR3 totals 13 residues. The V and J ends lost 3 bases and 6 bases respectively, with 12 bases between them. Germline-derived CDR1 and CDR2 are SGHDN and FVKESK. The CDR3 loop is CASSQNSLGEQYF. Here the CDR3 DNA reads TGTGCCAGCAGCCAGAACAGCCTTGGCGAGCAGTACTTC.

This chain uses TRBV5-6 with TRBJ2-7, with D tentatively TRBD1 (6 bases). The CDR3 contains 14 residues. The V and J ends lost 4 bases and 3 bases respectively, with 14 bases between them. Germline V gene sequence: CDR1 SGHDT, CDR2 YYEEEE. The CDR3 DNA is TGTGCCAGCAGCCATGGTACAGGGTACTACGAGCAGTACTTC. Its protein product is CASSHGTGYYEQYF.

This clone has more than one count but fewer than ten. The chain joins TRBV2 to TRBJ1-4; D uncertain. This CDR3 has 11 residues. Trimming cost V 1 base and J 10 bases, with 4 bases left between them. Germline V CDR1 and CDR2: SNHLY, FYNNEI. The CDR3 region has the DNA TGTGCCAGCAGTGAAGTCTCAAAACTGTTTTTT. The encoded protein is CASSEVSKLFF.

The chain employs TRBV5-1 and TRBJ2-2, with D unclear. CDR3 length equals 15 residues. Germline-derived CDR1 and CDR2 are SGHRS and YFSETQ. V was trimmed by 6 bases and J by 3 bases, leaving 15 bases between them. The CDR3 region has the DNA TGCGCCAGCATGGGTCGAGGATCGGACACCGGGGAGCTGTTTTTT. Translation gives CASMGRGSDTGELFF.

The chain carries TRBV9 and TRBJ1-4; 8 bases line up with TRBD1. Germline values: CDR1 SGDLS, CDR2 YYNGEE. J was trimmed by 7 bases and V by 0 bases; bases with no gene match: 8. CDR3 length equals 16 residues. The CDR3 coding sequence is TGTGCCAGCAGCGTAGCTACCGGACAGGGAGGTGAAAAACTGTTTTTT. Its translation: CASSVATGQGGEKLFF.

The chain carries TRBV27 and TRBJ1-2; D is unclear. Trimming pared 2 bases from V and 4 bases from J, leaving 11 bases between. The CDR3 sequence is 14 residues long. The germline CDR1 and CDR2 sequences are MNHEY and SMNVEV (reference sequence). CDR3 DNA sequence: TGTGCCAGCAGTTTAAAACCGATTGGCTATGGCTACACCTTC. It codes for CASSLKPIGYGYTF.

CDR3 coding DNA: TGTGCCAGCAGTGGACTAGTGGTTGCCGAGCAGTACTTC. Translated: CASSGLVVAEQYF. The chain joins TRBV2 to TRBJ2-7, with a weak D call TRBD2 (6 bases). CDR1 is SNHLY and CDR2 is FYNNEI in the germline V gene. V shed 4 bases and J shed 6 bases, with 13 bases lying between them. This CDR3 comprises 13 residues. The full variable domain, completed using reference TRBV2 and TRBJ2-7, is EPEVTQTPSHQVTQMGQEVILRCVPISNHLYFYWYRQILGQKVEFLVSFYNNEISEKSEIFDDQFSVERPDGSNFTLKIRSTKLEDSAMYFCASSGLVVAEQYFGPGTRLTVT.

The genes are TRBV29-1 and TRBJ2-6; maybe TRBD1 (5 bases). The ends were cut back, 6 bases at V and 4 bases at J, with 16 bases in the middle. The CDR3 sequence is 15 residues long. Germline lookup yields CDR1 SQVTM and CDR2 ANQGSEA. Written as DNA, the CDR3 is TGCAGCGTGGCGCAGGGCCTTGGGGGGGCCAACGTCCTGACTTTC. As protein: CSVAQGLGGANVLTF.

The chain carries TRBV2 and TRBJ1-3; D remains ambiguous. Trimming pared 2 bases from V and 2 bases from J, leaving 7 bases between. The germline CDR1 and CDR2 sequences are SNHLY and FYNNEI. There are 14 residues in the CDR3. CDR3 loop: CASSEQDTGNTIYF. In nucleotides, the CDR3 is TGTGCCAGCAGTGAACAGGATACTGGAAACACCATATATTTT.

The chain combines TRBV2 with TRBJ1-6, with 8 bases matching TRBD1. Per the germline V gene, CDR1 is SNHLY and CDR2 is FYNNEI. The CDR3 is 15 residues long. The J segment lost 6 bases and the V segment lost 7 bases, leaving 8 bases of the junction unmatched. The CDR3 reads CASKQGARGNSPLHF. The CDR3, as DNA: TGTGCCAGCAAGCAGGGGGCGAGGGGTAATTCACCCCTCCACTTT.

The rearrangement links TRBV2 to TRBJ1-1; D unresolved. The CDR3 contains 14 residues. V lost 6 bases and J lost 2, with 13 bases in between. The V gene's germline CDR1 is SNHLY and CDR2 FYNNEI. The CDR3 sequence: CASSLRTGNTEAFF. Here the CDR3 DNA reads TGTGCCAGCAGCCTACGGACTGGCAACACTGAAGCTTTCTTT.

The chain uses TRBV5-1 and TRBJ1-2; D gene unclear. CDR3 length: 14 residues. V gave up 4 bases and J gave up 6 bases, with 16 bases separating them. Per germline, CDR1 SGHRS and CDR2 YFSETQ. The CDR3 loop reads CASSPEAGRNGYTF. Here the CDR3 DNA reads TGCGCCAGCAGCCCGGAGGCCGGGCGAAATGGCTACACCTTC.

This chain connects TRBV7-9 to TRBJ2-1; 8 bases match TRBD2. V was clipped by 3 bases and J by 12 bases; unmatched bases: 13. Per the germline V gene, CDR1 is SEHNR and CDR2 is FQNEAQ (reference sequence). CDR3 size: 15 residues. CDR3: CASSLPGRGAPWQFF. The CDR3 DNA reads TGTGCCAGCAGCTTGCCCGGGCGGGGGGCTCCTTGGCAGTTCTTC.

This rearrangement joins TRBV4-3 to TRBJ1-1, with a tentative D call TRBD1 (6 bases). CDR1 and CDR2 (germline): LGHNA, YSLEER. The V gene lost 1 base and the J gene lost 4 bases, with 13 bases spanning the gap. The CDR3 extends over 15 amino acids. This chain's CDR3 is CASSQGVGGRTEAFF. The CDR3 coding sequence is TGCGCCAGCAGCCAAGGGGTGGGGGGCCGCACTGAAGCTTTCTTT.

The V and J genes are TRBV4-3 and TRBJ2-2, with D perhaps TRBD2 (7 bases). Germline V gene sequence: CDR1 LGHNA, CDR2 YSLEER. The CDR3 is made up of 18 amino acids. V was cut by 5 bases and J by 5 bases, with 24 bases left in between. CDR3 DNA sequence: TGCGCCAGCAGCTTCCCGGCGGGGGCCACGCCAGAGACCGGGGAGCTGTTTTTT. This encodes CASSFPAGATPETGELFF.

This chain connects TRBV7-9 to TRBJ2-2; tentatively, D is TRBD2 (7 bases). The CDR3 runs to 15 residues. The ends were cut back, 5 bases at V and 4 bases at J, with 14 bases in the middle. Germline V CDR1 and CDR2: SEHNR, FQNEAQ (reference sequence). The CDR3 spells CASSPRGAGTGELFF. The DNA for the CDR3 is TGTGCCAGCAGCCCTCGGGGGGCGGGCACCGGGGAGCTGTTTTTT.

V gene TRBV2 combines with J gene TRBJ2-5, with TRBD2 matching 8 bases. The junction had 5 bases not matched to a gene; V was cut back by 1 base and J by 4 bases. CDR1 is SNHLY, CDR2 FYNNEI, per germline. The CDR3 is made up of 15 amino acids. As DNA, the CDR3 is TGTGCCAGCAGTGAAGAAAGCGGGGGTACAGAGACCCAGTACTTC. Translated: CASSEESGGTETQYF.